This T cell receptor beta chain was recorded in a study of shared clonotypes between healthy human individuals. Notes on the study in general: Unshared clonotypes carried lower generation probabilities than those common to all four donors.

As for this clone: Its antigen is undetermined.

The CDR3 consists of 16 residues. Germline values: CDR1 SEHNR, CDR2 FQNEAQ (reference sequence). V lost 1 base to trimming and J lost 3 bases; unmatched junction nucleotides: 8. The repertoire was sequenced with immunoSEQ multiplex PCR; TCRdb's copy has only in-frame clones and lacks some. The sample records 1.5 million to 1.9 million clones, around 98% being singletons. The V call is TRBV7-9, the J call TRBJ1-2, with 7 bases that match TRBD1. The sequenced sample consisted of naive CD4+ T cells sorted from blood. Subset reported: CD45RA+ positively selected. The TCR originated in a man aged 30-40 years in good health. The CDR3 coding sequence is TGTGCCAGCAGCTTAGGGGCAGGGGGAGGTGACTATGGCTACACCTTC. This encodes CASSLGAGGGDYGYTF.